The 2 T cell receptor beta chains given below trace back to one sample, sequenced in a study of PD-L1 blockade in urothelial cancer. Clones were sequenced by immunoSEQ multiplex PCR, and TCRdb holds only the in-frame ones, with some missing. The data show about 40,000 clones, approximately 83% seen once. The source material was PBMCs, sampled around atezolizumab (anti-PD-L1) treatment. These receptors were obtained from a man aged 55-75 years with urothelial cancer.

This rearrangement joins TRBV6-5 to TRBJ1-1; no clear D gene. CDR3 length: 13 residues. Germline CDR1 reads MNHEY; CDR2 reads SVGAGI. V lost 5 bases, J lost 4 bases, and 11 bases lay in between. CDR3 DNA sequence: TGTGCCAGCAGTCGAACAAAGATCACTGAAGCTTTCTTT. It translates to CASSRTKITEAFF.

The rearrangement joins TRBV6-1 to TRBJ2-6, with a weak D call TRBD1 (5 bases). V shed 7 bases and J shed 2 bases, with 12 bases lying between them. The CDR3 runs to 15 residues. The germline V gene encodes CDR1 MNHNS and CDR2 SASEGT. CDR3 region: CASKRTGPGANVLTF. DNA for the CDR3: TGTGCCAGCAAACGAACAGGCCCTGGGGCCAACGTCCTGACTTTC.